The clone carrying this T cell receptor beta chain was counted between two and nine times. Its antigen is still unknown. The CDR3 spans 15 residues. In germline, CDR1 is DFQATT, CDR2 SNEGSKA (reference sequence). Trimming took off 0 bases at V and 2 bases at J, with 12 bases between the two ends. The entry originates in a study of response to subunit inactivated influenza vaccine. TCRdb reanalysed the RT-PCR reads using MiXCR and keeps one entry per CDR3 protein. The sample has a few hundred thousand distinct CDR3 sequences, 10% to 15% seen once. Findings of the study overall: Each seasonal influenza vaccination recruits few new T cells, the authors suggested.

This chain links TRBV20-1 with TRBJ2-3; D gene uncertain. The sequenced sample was non-naive T cells sorted from PBMCs, obtained 14 to 15 days before vaccination. The clonotype originates from a man in his fifties who received an inactivated influenza vaccine. CDR3 amino acids: CSARDLERPTDTQYF. The CDR3 DNA is TGCAGTGCTAGAGATCTGGAGCGTCCCACAGATACGCAGTATTTT.